One and the same sample provided the 11 T cell receptor beta chains below, sequenced in a study of T cell repertoires in cytomegalovirus infection. MiXCR, applied by TCRdb to the reads, yields one record per CDR3 protein. Of roughly 87,000 distinct CDR3 sequences listed, approximately 32% were seen once; the top ten hold less than 75%. These receptors lack a known antigen. This sample comprised CD8+ T cells from cultured PBMCs, obtained from culture after CMV antigen stimulation. The origin of the receptors is a human donor in good health (CMV status not recorded). Some clones in this sample may be carry-over from other donors' samples.

V is TRBV12-5 and J is TRBJ2-2, with TRBD1 as a possible D gene (6 bases). This CDR3 is 11 amino acids long. Germline CDR1 and CDR2: LGHNT and FRNRAP. V lost 5 bases and J 13 bases, leaving 11 bases between the germline ends. In DNA form, the CDR3 reads TGTGCTAGTGGTCTTGGGACACCGCTGTTTTTT. Its translation: CASGLGTPLFF.

This clonotype showed up just a few times. The chain joins TRBV4-1 to TRBJ1-5, with 8 bases lining up with TRBD1. The CDR3 has 15 residues. V shed 0 bases and J 5 bases; nucleotides not matched to a gene: 3. Germline lookup yields CDR1 MGHRA and CDR2 YSYEKL. CDR3 sequence reads: CASSQDQTGDQPQHF. The CDR3 DNA follows: TGCGCCAGCAGCCAAGACCAGACAGGGGATCAGCCCCAGCATTTT.

The chain uses TRBV19 and TRBJ2-3; D is uncertain. The length of the CDR3 is 13 residues. Germline V gene lookup returns CDR1 LNHDA and CDR2 SQIVND (reference sequence). Trimming took off 5 bases at V and 6 bases at J, with 12 bases between the two ends. CDR3 region: CASSQFLVDTQYF. Written as DNA, the CDR3 is TGTGCCAGTAGTCAGTTCTTGGTGGATACGCAGTATTTT.

This clonotype was detected many times. The chain couples TRBV7-8 to TRBJ1-2; D gene uncertain. The CDR3 runs 17 residues. Trimming removed 2 bases from V and 2 bases from J, with 18 bases in between. Germline-derived CDR1 and CDR2 are SGHVS and FQNEAQ. The CDR3 sequence is CASSLLPKELLNYGYTF. The CDR3 DNA sequence: TGTGCCAGCAGCTTACTACCGAAGGAGCTACTCAACTATGGCTACACCTTC.

The chain couples TRBV5-1 to TRBJ1-6; the D is unclear. Germline assignment: CDR1 SGHRS and CDR2 YFSETQ. V was clipped by 1 base and J by 2 bases, with 10 bases between them. The length of the CDR3 is 16 residues. CDR3 amino acids: CASSLYSGTYNSPLHF. The CDR3 DNA follows: TGCGCCAGCAGCTTGTACAGCGGGACCTATAATTCACCCCTCCACTTT.

The chain has TRBV11-2 and TRBJ2-3; 11 bases map to TRBD2. The CDR3 consists of 17 residues. CDR1 and CDR2 (germline): SGHAT, FQNNGV. V gave up 2 bases and J gave up 4 bases; unmatched junction bases: 8. The CDR3 nucleotides read TGTGCCAGCAGCTTAAATAGCGGGGGGGCCGAGGCAGATACGCAGTATTTT. Its translation: CASSLNSGGAEADTQYF.

This clonotype was observed a few times. The rearrangement links TRBV4-1 to TRBJ2-7; 10 positions match TRBD1. J gave up 3 bases and V 4 bases, and 9 bases lay outside the gene matches. The CDR3 sequence is 16 residues long. CDR1 MGHRA and CDR2 YSYEKL come from the germline V gene. CDR3 DNA: TGCGCCAGCAGCCCTCCCGGAGGGACAGGGGACTACGAGCAGTACTTC. This translates into CASSPPGGTGDYEQYF.

This clonotype was seen more than once but under ten times. The chain combines TRBV6-5 with TRBJ2-1; TRBD2 matches at 8 bases. Germline values: CDR1 MNHEY, CDR2 SVGAGI. The V segment lost 5 bases and the J segment 4 bases; nucleotides outside the gene matches: 1. The CDR3 spans 13 residues. In nucleotides, the CDR3 is TGTGCCAGCAGTACTAGCGGATACAATGAGCAGTTCTTC. This translates into CASSTSGYNEQFF.

This chain uses TRBV12-3 or TRBV12-4 with TRBJ2-1, with a tentative D call TRBD2 (6 bases). Trimming removed 7 bases at V and 5 bases at J, with 15 bases between. The CDR3 spans 14 residues. CDR3 amino acids: CASNRRRGHNEQFF. Written as DNA, the CDR3 is TGTGCCAGCAACCGGCGGCGGGGCCACAATGAGCAGTTCTTC.

CDR3 loop: CASSYTPNQPQHF. Written as DNA, the CDR3 is TGTGCCAGCAGCTACACTCCTAATCAGCCCCAGCATTTT. V is TRBV7-9 and J is TRBJ1-5, with D unclear. CDR3 length equals 13 residues. V was trimmed by 4 bases and J by 4 bases, leaving 8 bases between them. Germline V gives CDR1 SEHNR, CDR2 FQNEAQ (reference sequence). The entire variable domain, with the rest obtained from reference TRBV7-9 and TRBJ1-5, is as follows: DTGVSQNPRHKITKRGQNVTFRCDPISEHNRLYWYRQTLGQGPEFLTYFQNEAQLEKSRLLSDRFSAERPKGSFSTLEIQRTEQGDSAMYLCASSYTPNQPQHFGDGTRLSIL.

The chain links TRBV28 to TRBJ2-3; D is unclear. The CDR3 runs 17 residues. The V gene lost 4 bases and the J gene lost 3 bases, with 20 bases spanning the gap. In germline, CDR1 is MDHEN, CDR2 SYDVKM. In DNA, the CDR3 is TGTGCCAGCAGTTCAGCCCCCGGGCGAGTTACGACAGATACGCAGTATTTT. Its protein product is CASSSAPGRVTTDTQYF.